This T cell receptor beta chain originates from a study of CD8 T cells in Susac syndrome. Points from the study as a whole: The greatest CD8+ clonal expansion in Susac occurred in TEMRA cells and in active patients.

The V and J ends lost 4 bases and 6 bases respectively, with 18 bases between them. CDR3 length: 15 amino acids. Looked up from germline, CDR1 is SGDLS and CDR2 is YYNGEE. RNA amounts of roughly 0.5 to 1 ug underwent reverse transcription with random hexamers. MiXCR, run by TCRdb on the immunoSEQ multiplex PCR reads, gives a single entry per CDR3 protein. The data hold roughly 130,000 distinct CDR3 sequences, with about 94% observed a single time. Comment on this clonotype: The antigen remains undetermined.

The V call is TRBV9, the J call TRBJ2-3; tentatively, D is TRBD2 (7 bases). Material for sequencing was CD8+ T cells from PBMCs. The TCR comes from a human donor with Susac syndrome. DNA for the CDR3: TGTGCCAGCAGCCTCGGACTAGGGGGGTTGGATACGCAGTATTTT. This sequence encodes CASSLGLGGLDTQYF.